One sample yielded the 28 T cell receptor beta chains listed below, sequenced in a study of T cells in Graves' hyperthyroidism and ophthalmopathy. Using RNA transcripts as the source, TCR beta CDR3 regions were amplified. HTBI primers were used for first-round RT-PCR of the TCR CDR3. TCRdb re-derived calls from the multiplex PCR reads in MiXCR, one entry per CDR3 protein. The table lists 600,000 to 650,000 distinct CDR3 sequences, more than 20% of them singletons. Sample: blood. Source of these receptors: a man aged 25 to 40 with Graves' ophthalmopathy.

The sample holds many counts of this clonotype. The chain combines TRBV12-3 or TRBV12-4 with TRBJ1-2, with TRBD1 identical over 9 bases. The junction had 12 bases not matched to a gene; V was cut back by 6 bases and J by 7 bases. This CDR3 has 15 amino acids. For the CDR3, the DNA is TGTGCCAGCAGGAAAGGGACAGGGAGGCAAGTTGGCTACACCTTC. As protein: CASRKGTGRQVGYTF.

This clonotype was observed a few times. The chain couples TRBV9 to TRBJ2-2; D remains ambiguous. V shed 0 bases and J shed 3 bases, with 12 bases lying between them. Germline values: CDR1 SGDLS, CDR2 YYNGEE. CDR3 size: 16 residues. In nucleotides, the CDR3 is TGTGCCAGCAGCGTAGCTCAACCCTTGGACACCGGGGAGCTGTTTTTT. It codes for CASSVAQPLDTGELFF.

The table lists this clonotype with a few counts. The genes are TRBV3-1 and TRBJ2-3, with 10 positions matching TRBD2. The junction had 6 bases not matched to a gene; V was cut back by 4 bases and J by 5 bases. Germline V gene lookup returns CDR1 LGHDT and CDR2 YNNKEL (reference sequence). The CDR3 has 15 amino acids. Here the CDR3 DNA reads TGTGCCAGCAGCCCCCTAGCGGGAGAAGGAGATACGCAGTATTTT. As protein: CASSPLAGEGDTQYF.

This clonotype occurred a few times. This sequence joins TRBV28 and TRBJ2-3, with D perhaps TRBD1 (5 bases). Germline CDR1 MDHEN, CDR2 SYDVKM. Trimming took 5 bases from V and 5 from J, leaving 14 bases between them. This CDR3 has 14 amino acids. The CDR3 DNA reads as TGTGCCAGCAGTATCCCAGGGCTTGGAGATACGCAGTATTTT. Translated, it gives CASSIPGLGDTQYF.

The chain joins TRBV29-1 to TRBJ1-1; no clear D. Germline V gene data show CDR1 as SQVTM and CDR2 as ANQGSEA. CDR3 size: 14 residues. The CDR3 coding sequence is TGCACCCCACTCCCTGCCTGGGAGAACACTGAAGCTTTCTTT. It codes for CTPLPAWENTEAFF. The full variable domain, its missing parts supplied by reference TRBV29-1 and TRBJ1-1, is SAVISQKPSRDICQRGTSLTIQCQVDSQVTMMFWYRQQPGQSLTLIATANQGSEATYESGFVIDKFPISRPNLTFSTLTVSNMSPEDSSIYLCTPLPAWENTEAFFGQGTRLTVV.

This clonotype was counted a few times. V usage is TRBV3-1 and J usage is TRBJ2-1, with D possibly matching TRBD1 (6 bases). Germline V gives CDR1 LGHDT, CDR2 YNNKEL (reference sequence). The CDR3 is 17 residues long. Deletions cut 0 bases from V and 5 bases from J, with 17 bases between. The CDR3 protein is CASSQESAWDIDNEQFF. CDR3 DNA sequence: TGTGCCAGCAGCCAAGAAAGTGCCTGGGACATAGACAATGAGCAGTTCTTC.

This chain uses TRBV10-3 with TRBJ1-6, with D possibly being TRBD1 (5 bases). The germline gives CDR1 ENHRY, CDR2 SYGVKD. CDR3 length: 16 residues. V gave up 3 bases and J gave up 7 bases, with 16 bases separating them. This chain's CDR3 is CAISDPGRGYNSPLHF. As DNA, the CDR3 is TGTGCCATCAGTGACCCGGGAAGGGGCTACAATTCACCCCTCCACTTT.

This clonotype was found many times. V usage is TRBV3-1 and J usage is TRBJ1-1; D remains unclear. The ends were cut back, 1 base at V and 9 bases at J, with 18 bases in the middle. Germline V lookup: CDR1 LGHDT, CDR2 YNNKEL (reference sequence). The CDR3 totals 15 residues. The CDR3 loop reads CASSQGIGGNDQAFF. The CDR3 nucleotides are TGTGCCAGCAGCCAAGGAATAGGCGGCAACGACCAAGCTTTCTTT. Full variable domain (rest looked up from reference TRBV3-1 and TRBJ1-1): DTAVSQTPKYLVTQMGNDKSIKCEQNLGHDTMYWYKQDSKKFLKIMFSYNNKELIINETVPNRFSPKSPDKAHLNLHINSLELGDSAVYFCASSQGIGGNDQAFFGQGTRLTVV.

The chain is built from TRBV5-1 and TRBJ2-5; the D is unclear. The CDR3 consists of 16 residues. The germline V gene encodes CDR1 SGHRS and CDR2 YFSETQ. The germline V and J ends were trimmed by 2 bases and 1 base, with 15 bases remaining between them. The CDR3 DNA is TGCGCCAGCAGCTTCTTAAGCCAAGGACCCCAAGAGACCCAGTACTTC. Translation: CASSFLSQGPQETQYF.

This clonotype was detected a few times. V is TRBV18 and J is TRBJ2-5; perhaps D is TRBD1 or TRBD2 (5 bases each). CDR3 length: 15 residues. Germline V CDR1 and CDR2: KGHSH, LQKENI. Trimming took off 3 bases at V and 6 bases at J, with 17 bases between the two ends. The CDR3 here is CASSPPHQGRQTQYF. The CDR3 bases are TGTGCCAGCTCACCTCCCCATCAGGGACGTCAGACCCAGTACTTC.

The table lists this clonotype with many counts. The V call is TRBV2, the J call TRBJ2-5; D is unclear. V was shortened by 8 bases and J by 7 bases, with 17 bases between the two germline ends. Germline assignment: CDR1 SNHLY and CDR2 FYNNEI. The CDR3 is made up of 13 amino acids. Here the CDR3 DNA reads TGTGCCAGCCTCGCCGCCGTGGATAGGACCCAGTACTTC. Encoded protein: CASLAAVDRTQYF.

The chain carries TRBV7-8 and TRBJ2-7; tentative D call: TRBD2 (6 bases). Trimming pared 1 base from V and 5 bases from J, leaving 12 bases between. CDR3 length equals 14 residues. Germline V gene lookup returns CDR1 SGHVS and CDR2 FQNEAQ. The CDR3 reads CASSLVGSRDEQYF. The CDR3 coding sequence is TGTGCCAGCAGCTTAGTCGGGAGCCGCGACGAGCAGTACTTC.

V is TRBV18 and J is TRBJ1-4; D unclear. V was clipped by 0 bases and J by 0 bases, with 11 bases between them. The germline gives CDR1 KGHSH, CDR2 LQKENI. This CDR3 comprises 17 residues. CDR3 DNA sequence: TGTGCCAGCTCACCACCGGGCAGAGCGACAACTAATGAAAAACTGTTTTTT. This translates into CASSPPGRATTNEKLFF.

V usage is TRBV18 and J usage is TRBJ1-4; D is possibly TRBD1 (6 bases). V dropped 2 bases and J dropped 10 bases, with 14 bases sitting between them. Germline V CDR1 and CDR2: KGHSH, LQKENI. The CDR3 spans 14 residues. The CDR3 DNA reads as TGTGCCAGCTCACCAGCGGGGGGCTTCGGAAAACTGTTTTTT. Translating it yields CASSPAGGFGKLFF.

The chain combines TRBV3-1 with TRBJ2-5, with 13 bases identical to TRBD2. The CDR3 covers 17 residues. V gave up 1 base and J gave up 4 bases; unmatched junction bases: 6. CDR1 LGHDT and CDR2 YNNKEL come from the germline V gene (reference sequence). The CDR3 sequence: CASSQALGLAGSETQYF. The CDR3 DNA reads TGTGCCAGCAGCCAAGCACTGGGACTAGCGGGATCAGAGACCCAGTACTTC.

This clonotype was counted ten times or more. The rearrangement links TRBV11-2 to TRBJ2-7, with D tentatively TRBD1 (6 bases). Trimming stripped 0 bases from V and 5 bases from J, with 14 bases between. This CDR3 comprises 15 residues. Germline assignment: CDR1 SGHAT and CDR2 FQNNGV. Here the CDR3 reads CASSLERQGWNEQYF. CDR3 nucleotide sequence: TGTGCCAGCAGCTTAGAAAGGCAGGGGTGGAACGAGCAGTACTTC.

V usage is TRBV28 and J usage is TRBJ1-2; D not resolved. Per the germline V gene, CDR1 is MDHEN and CDR2 is SYDVKM. The CDR3 extends over 16 amino acids. Trimming removed 2 bases from V and 6 bases from J, with 19 bases in between. The CDR3 is CASSLPALPGFHGYTF. In nucleotides, the CDR3 is TGTGCCAGCAGTTTACCAGCCCTGCCAGGTTTCCATGGCTACACCTTC.

CDR3 in amino acids: CASSFRRSNQPQHF. The CDR3 bases are TGTGCCAGCAGTTTTCGCAGGAGCAATCAGCCCCAGCATTTT. The chain has TRBV28 and TRBJ1-5; D is ambiguous. The CDR3 runs 14 residues. Germline V CDR1 and CDR2: MDHEN, SYDVKM. With 3 bases removed from V and 1 base from J, the gap between germline ends came to 7 bases. Full variable domain (outside the CDR3, taken from reference TRBV28 and TRBJ1-5): DVKVTQSSRYLVKRTGEKVFLECVQDMDHENMFWYRQDPGLGLRLIYFSYDVKMKEKGDIPEGYSVSREKKERFSLILESASTNQTSMYLCASSFRRSNQPQHFGDGTRLSIL.

The chain links TRBV27 to TRBJ2-7, with TRBD2 matching 13 bases. Per germline, CDR1 MNHEY and CDR2 SMNVEV (reference sequence). The V segment lost 6 bases and the J segment 4 bases; nucleotides outside the gene matches: 9. The CDR3 has 16 amino acids. The CDR3 region is CASRRELAGGPYEQYF. The CDR3 region has the DNA TGTGCCAGCAGACGCGAACTAGCGGGAGGGCCGTACGAGCAGTACTTC.

The chain is built from TRBV6-6 and TRBJ2-5; a weak D match, TRBD1 (5 bases). V shed 2 bases and J shed 2 bases, with 15 bases lying between them. The CDR3 has 16 amino acids. The V gene's germline CDR1 is MNHNY and CDR2 SVGAGI (reference sequence). The CDR3 coding sequence is TGTGCCAGCAGTTACCCAGACAGTGACGGGCAAGAGACCCAGTACTTC. It specifies CASSYPDSDGQETQYF.

The chain couples TRBV20-1 to TRBJ2-7; unclear D gene. V was pared by 5 bases and J by 4 bases, with 12 bases between. The CDR3 consists of 12 residues. In germline, CDR1 is DFQATT, CDR2 SNEGSKA (reference sequence). The CDR3 sequence is CSAPDTPYEQYF. CDR3 bases: TGCAGTGCTCCTGACACGCCTTACGAGCAGTACTTC.

The chain carries TRBV5-5 and TRBJ1-5, with D tentatively TRBD1 (6 bases). Trimming took 4 bases from V and 3 from J, leaving 14 bases between them. From germline, CDR1 is SGHKS and CDR2 YYEKEE (reference sequence). CDR3 length: 15 residues. CDR3 DNA: TGTGCCAGCAGCCCGGTGACAGGTTACAATCAGCCCCAGCATTTT. Translating gives CASSPVTGYNQPQHF.

This clonotype was observed many times. The V and J genes are TRBV11-2 and TRBJ2-7, with 7 bases lining up with TRBD1. Germline CDR1 reads SGHAT; CDR2 reads FQNNGV. Losses at the gene ends were 1 base for V and 6 bases for J; bases not matched to a gene: 15. This CDR3 comprises 17 residues. The CDR3 loop reads CASSLGPDRVDSLEQYF. The CDR3 DNA reads as TGTGCCAGCAGCTTAGGACCTGACAGGGTCGACTCTCTCGAGCAGTACTTC.

The chain couples TRBV7-4 to TRBJ1-5; 7 positions agree with TRBD1. The CDR3 runs 19 residues. J lost 2 bases, V lost 5 bases, and 18 bases had no gene match. Per germline, CDR1 SGHVT and CDR2 SQSDAQ. The DNA for the CDR3 is TGTGCCAGCAGCGCTCCCCCTCGAGGGGGCAGGATAGGCAATCAGCCCCAGCATTTT. Amino acids: CASSAPPRGGRIGNQPQHF.

The chain has TRBV7-9 and TRBJ2-7; D perhaps matches TRBD1 (6 bases). V was shortened by 4 bases and J by 6 bases, with 22 bases between the two germline ends. Germline V gene data show CDR1 as SEHNR and CDR2 as FQNEAQ (reference sequence). The CDR3 covers 16 residues. CDR3 region: CASSSSDRNLYGEQYF. CDR3 nucleotides: TGTGCCAGCAGCTCCTCGGACAGAAACCTCTACGGCGAGCAGTACTTC. The full variable domain, its missing parts supplied by reference TRBV7-9 and TRBJ2-7, is DTGVSQNPRHKITKRGQNVTFRCDPISEHNRLYWYRQTLGQGPEFLTYFQNEAQLEKSRLLSDRFSAERPKGSFSTLEIQRTEQGDSAMYLCASSSSDRNLYGEQYFGPGTRLTVT.

The sample holds a few counts of this clonotype. The chain employs TRBV20-1 and TRBJ2-4; D tentatively fits TRBD1 or TRBD2 (5 bases each). The V gene's germline CDR1 is DFQATT and CDR2 SNEGSKA (reference sequence). Trimming cost V 5 bases and J 6 bases, with 14 bases left between them. The CDR3 loop spans 13 amino acids. This chain's CDR3 is CSARGEGLNIQYF. DNA for the CDR3: TGCAGTGCTCGGGGAGAGGGGCTAAACATTCAGTACTTC.

This clonotype was counted at least ten times. The chain couples TRBV27 to TRBJ2-3, with 11 bases that match TRBD2. The CDR3 is 16 amino acids. After removal of 2 bases from V and 5 bases from J, the junction contained 6 bases not matched to a gene. Germline CDR1 reads MNHEY; CDR2 reads SMNVEV (reference sequence). The CDR3 DNA reads TGTGCCAGCAGTTTAAAATTAGGACTAGCGGGAGATACGCAGTATTTT. This translates into CASSLKLGLAGDTQYF.

Only a few counts were recorded for this clonotype. The chain uses TRBV7-2 and TRBJ2-3; D might be TRBD2 (5 bases). This CDR3 is 15 amino acids long. CDR1 is SGHTA, CDR2 FQGNSA, per germline. V was trimmed by 3 bases and J by 5 bases, leaving 15 bases between them. CDR3 DNA sequence: TGTGCCAGCAGCTTTGGACCGGGAAATCAAGATACGCAGTATTTT. This translates into CASSFGPGNQDTQYF.